Listed here are 5 T cell receptor beta chains from one sample, sequenced in a study of immune cell composition in non-small cell lung cancer. Assay used: immunoSEQ multiplex PCR; TCRdb lists only in-frame clones, some missing. The data contain some 9,200 clones, approximately 70% of them singletons. Input material: lung tumor tissue. All receptors come from a human donor with non-small cell lung cancer.

This clone turned up a few times. This chain uses TRBV6-7 with TRBJ2-3; 8 bases match TRBD1. TRBV6-7 is annotated as an ORF whose role is uncertain. J lost 0 bases, V lost 2 bases, and 10 bases had no gene match. The length of the CDR3 is 18 residues. CDR3 DNA: TGTGCCAGCAGTTACCCTGGACAGGGAGGACCTAGCACAGATACGCAGTATTTT. As protein: CASSYPGQGGPSTDTQYF.

V usage is TRBV7-9 and J usage is TRBJ1-1; D may be TRBD1 (6 bases). Trimming stripped 5 bases from V and 4 bases from J, with 17 bases between. Germline assignment: CDR1 SEHNR and CDR2 FQNEAQ (reference sequence). The CDR3 length is 15 residues. For the CDR3, the DNA is TGTGCCAGCAGCCTCCCCCCAGGGGCTGGCACTGAAGCTTTCTTT. Its translation: CASSLPPGAGTEAFF. Filled out from reference TRBV7-9 and TRBJ1-1, the complete variable domain reads DTGVSQNPRHKITKRGQNVTFRCDPISEHNRLYWYRQTLGQGPEFLTYFQNEAQLEKSRLLSDRFSAERPKGSFSTLEIQRTEQGDSAMYLCASSLPPGAGTEAFFGQGTRLTVV.

The chain links TRBV11-3 to TRBJ2-7, with unresolved D. Trimming removed 4 bases from V and 4 bases from J, with 5 bases in between. Germline V gene sequence: CDR1 SGHNT, CDR2 YENEEA. The CDR3 length is 11 residues. In nucleotides, the CDR3 is TGTGCCAGCAGCTCCGCTTACGAGCAGTACTTC. It translates to CASSSAYEQYF.

This chain links TRBV11-3 with TRBJ1-1; tentatively, D is TRBD1 (6 bases). Germline V CDR1 and CDR2: SGHNT, YENEEA. V lost 4 bases and J lost 3, with 15 bases in between. CDR3 length: 15 amino acids. The CDR3: CASSWGPNRDTEAFF. CDR3 bases: TGTGCCAGCAGCTGGGGTCCTAACAGGGACACTGAAGCTTTCTTT.

The chain carries TRBV7-9 and TRBJ2-7; 7 bases agree with TRBD1. CDR3 length equals 14 residues. Losses at the gene ends were 5 bases for V and 4 bases for J; bases not matched to a gene: 8. CDR1 is SEHNR and CDR2 is FQNEAQ in the germline V gene (reference sequence). The CDR3 nucleotides read TGTGCCAGCAGCCCCTCGGGACAGCAGTACGAGCAGTACTTC. Translating gives CASSPSGQQYEQYF.